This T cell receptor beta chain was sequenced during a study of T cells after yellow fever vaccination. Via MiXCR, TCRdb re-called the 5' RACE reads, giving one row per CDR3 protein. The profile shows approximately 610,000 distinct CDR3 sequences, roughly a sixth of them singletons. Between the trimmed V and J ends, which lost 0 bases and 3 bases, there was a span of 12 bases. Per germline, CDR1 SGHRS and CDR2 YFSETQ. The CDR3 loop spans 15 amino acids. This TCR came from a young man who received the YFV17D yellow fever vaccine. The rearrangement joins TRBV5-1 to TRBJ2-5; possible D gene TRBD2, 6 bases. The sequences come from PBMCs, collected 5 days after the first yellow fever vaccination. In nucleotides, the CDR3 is TGCGCCAGCAGCTTGGCCGGGAGTCGGGAAGAGACCCAGTACTTC. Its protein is CASSLAGSREETQYF.